A selection of T cell receptor beta chains follows, all from one sample in a study of blood T cell repertoires in COVID-19. This table comes from immunoSEQ multiplex PCR, and its TCRdb copy is limited to in-frame clones, with some not included. The sample yields 200,000 to 250,000 clones, approximately 86% seen once. Sequencing input: peripheral blood. The receptors here all came from a woman aged 25 to 45 who had recovered from COVID-19. Each CDR3 is given with its conserved first and last residue. The order of the fields is clone size, V gene, J gene, D gene, CDR3 protein, CDR3 DNA. The D gene is left open where the match is weak. Only some rows state a clone size, as once, few, many or a class for expanded clones.

abundance: -
v_gene: TRBV6-5
j_gene: TRBJ1-1
d_gene: -
CDR3aa: CASSLGGLNTEAFF
CDR3nt: TGTGCCAGCAGTTTGGGGGGGCTGAACACTGAAGCTTTCTTT

abundance: medium-sized
v_gene: TRBV7-3
j_gene: TRBJ2-2
d_gene: -
CDR3aa: CASSLDTNTGELFF
CDR3nt: TGTGCCAGCAGCTTGGACACTAACACCGGGGAGCTGTTTTTT

abundance: few
v_gene: TRBV7-2
j_gene: TRBJ2-3
d_gene: -
CDR3aa: CASSFTRDISTDTQYF
CDR3nt: TGTGCCAGCAGCTTCACCCGGGACATAAGCACAGATACGCAGTATTTT

abundance: -
v_gene: TRBV4-2
j_gene: TRBJ2-2
d_gene: -
CDR3aa: CASSQVQRALDGTGELFF
CDR3nt: TGTGCCAGCAGCCAAGTTCAGCGGGCCCTCGATGGCACCGGGGAGCTGTTTTTT

abundance: -
v_gene: TRBV6-2/TRBV6-3
j_gene: TRBJ2-3
d_gene: -
CDR3aa: CASSRTSTDTQYF
CDR3nt: TGTGCCAGCAGCCGGACTAGCACAGATACGCAGTATTTT

abundance: -
v_gene: TRBV7-8
j_gene: TRBJ2-2
d_gene: -
CDR3aa: CASSYHRGGRNTGELFF
CDR3nt: TGTGCCAGCAGCTACCATCGCGGGGGCCGCAACACCGGGGAGCTGTTTTTT

abundance: -
v_gene: TRBV15
j_gene: TRBJ2-4
d_gene: -
CDR3aa: CATSNLGRLAKNIQYF
CDR3nt: TGTGCCACCAGCAACCTAGGTCGACTGGCCAAAAACATTCAGTACTTC

abundance: -
v_gene: TRBV27
j_gene: TRBJ2-3
d_gene: -
CDR3aa: CASSLGRDTQYF
CDR3nt: TGTGCCAGCAGTTTGGGGAGGGATACGCAGTATTTT

abundance: -
v_gene: TRBV2
j_gene: TRBJ1-1
d_gene: -
CDR3aa: CASSEVRVLNTEAFF
CDR3nt: TGTGCCAGCAGTGAAGTGCGAGTCCTGAACACTGAAGCTTTCTTT

abundance: -
v_gene: TRBV6-6
j_gene: TRBJ1-5
d_gene: -
CDR3aa: CASSYSSPEPQHF
CDR3nt: TGTGCCAGCAGTTACTCATCCCCGGAGCCCCAGCATTTT

abundance: once
v_gene: TRBV9
j_gene: TRBJ1-4
d_gene: -
CDR3aa: CASSATGISKTEKLFF
CDR3nt: TGTGCCAGCAGCGCCACAGGGATTTCCAAGACTGAAAAACTGTTTTTT

abundance: -
v_gene: TRBV29-1
j_gene: TRBJ2-3
d_gene: TRBD1
CDR3aa: CSAGRQGGTDTQYF
CDR3nt: TGCAGCGCCGGACGACAGGGTGGCACAGATACGCAGTATTTT

abundance: -
v_gene: TRBV11-2
j_gene: TRBJ2-7
d_gene: -
CDR3aa: CASSHDWEPYF
CDR3nt: TGTGCCAGCAGCCATGACTGGGAGCCGTACTTC

abundance: -
v_gene: TRBV5-1
j_gene: TRBJ2-5
d_gene: TRBD1
CDR3aa: CASSYSGTVGETQYF
CDR3nt: TGCGCCAGCAGCTACTCCGGGACAGTGGGAGAGACCCAGTACTTC

abundance: -
v_gene: TRBV27
j_gene: TRBJ1-2
d_gene: -
CDR3aa: CASSPQELSYGYTF
CDR3nt: TGTGCCAGCAGTCCGCAGGAACTGAGCTATGGCTACACCTTC

abundance: once
v_gene: TRBV6-5
j_gene: TRBJ1-3
d_gene: -
CDR3aa: CASGPVSGNTIYF
CDR3nt: TGTGCCAGCGGTCCGGTCTCTGGAAACACCATATATTTT

abundance: many
v_gene: TRBV4-1
j_gene: TRBJ1-5
d_gene: TRBD1
CDR3aa: CASSQGGQGASQPQHF
CDR3nt: TGCGCCAGCAGCCAAGGCGGACAGGGGGCGAGTCAGCCCCAGCATTTT

abundance: -
v_gene: TRBV4-3
j_gene: TRBJ2-1
d_gene: TRBD2
CDR3aa: CASSQDRTSGGRDEQFF
CDR3nt: TGCGCCAGCAGCCAAGATAGAACTAGCGGGGGTCGGGATGAGCAGTTCTTC

abundance: once
v_gene: TRBV4-2
j_gene: TRBJ2-1
d_gene: TRBD2
CDR3aa: CASSPQRGLAGANEQFF
CDR3nt: TGTGCCAGCAGCCCCCAGAGGGGACTAGCGGGGGCGAATGAGCAGTTCTTC

abundance: -
v_gene: TRBV5-6
j_gene: TRBJ2-7
d_gene: TRBD2
CDR3aa: CASSLAGGSSYEQYF
CDR3nt: TGTGCCAGCAGCTTGGCGGGGGGTAGCTCCTACGAGCAGTACTTC

abundance: -
v_gene: TRBV5-4
j_gene: TRBJ2-7
d_gene: TRBD2
CDR3aa: CASSHGTKGFYEQYF
CDR3nt: TGTGCCAGCAGCCATGGGACTAAAGGGTTCTACGAGCAGTACTTC

abundance: once
v_gene: TRBV19
j_gene: TRBJ2-2
d_gene: -
CDR3aa: CASSPSGLGTGELFF
CDR3nt: TGTGCCAGTAGCCCGAGCGGGCTCGGCACCGGGGAGCTGTTTTTT

abundance: -
v_gene: TRBV27
j_gene: TRBJ1-6
d_gene: -
CDR3aa: CASSPRYNSPLHF
CDR3nt: TGTGCCAGCAGCCCCCGCTATAATTCACCCCTCCACTTT

abundance: -
v_gene: TRBV11-3
j_gene: TRBJ2-5
d_gene: -
CDR3aa: CASSLDGGEETQYF
CDR3nt: TGTGCCAGCAGCTTAGATGGAGGGGAGGAGACCCAGTACTTC

abundance: -
v_gene: TRBV19
j_gene: TRBJ2-3
d_gene: TRBD2
CDR3aa: CATSPGLGSTDTQYF
CDR3nt: TGTGCCACCTCTCCGGGACTAGGAAGCACAGATACGCAGTATTTT

abundance: -
v_gene: TRBV3-1/TRBV3-2
j_gene: TRBJ2-5
d_gene: TRBD1
CDR3aa: CASSPRGLQETQYF
CDR3nt: TGTGCCAGCAGCCCCAGGGGGCTGCAAGAGACCCAGTACTTC

abundance: -
v_gene: TRBV7-3
j_gene: TRBJ2-3
d_gene: -
CDR3aa: CASSLTLGDTQYF
CDR3nt: TGTGCCAGCAGTCTTACGCTCGGAGATACGCAGTATTTT